The 32 T cell receptor beta chains below all came from one sample that was sequenced in a study of cytomegalovirus exposure and HLA in healthy donors. The PCR ran on 60 Vbeta and 13 Jbeta primers. Produced via immunoSEQ multiplex PCR; TCRdb's table is partial and in-frame only. This table holds 84,000 or so clones, around 77% found once. The source material was PBMCs. The receptor source for this set is a man in his fifties in good health and CMV-seronegative.

This clone showed up just a few times. The rearrangement uses TRBV19 and TRBJ1-4, with TRBD1 matching over 7 bases. The CDR3 loop spans 16 amino acids. The ends lost 3 bases at V and 4 bases at J; junction bases unmatched: 8. Germline V gene data show CDR1 as LNHDA and CDR2 as SQIVND (reference sequence). CDR3 sequence: CASSIAQDRLNEKLFF. The CDR3 DNA follows: TGTGCCAGTAGTATTGCCCAGGACAGGCTTAATGAAAAACTGTTTTTT.

The V call is TRBV18, the J call TRBJ2-7; 8 nucleotides line up with TRBD1. The J segment lost 6 bases and the V segment lost 1 base, leaving 2 bases of the junction unmatched. The CDR3 has 13 amino acids. Germline-derived CDR1 and CDR2 are KGHSH and LQKENI. CDR3 in DNA: TGTGCCAGCTCACCACGGACAGGGCTCGAGCAGTACTTC. Protein: CASSPRTGLEQYF.

The genes are TRBV7-2 and TRBJ2-1; 10 nucleotides align to TRBD2. V was pared by 5 bases and J by 4 bases, with 8 bases of the junction left unmatched. The germline V gene has CDR1 SGHTA and CDR2 FQGNSA. This CDR3 spans 16 amino acids. CDR3 bases: TGTGCCAGCAGCCATCCTAGCGGGGGTGAGTACAATGAGCAGTTCTTC. It yields the protein CASSHPSGGEYNEQFF.

V gene TRBV28 combines with J gene TRBJ1-5, with D maybe TRBD1 (5 bases). The germline V and J ends were trimmed by 5 bases and 6 bases, with 17 bases remaining between them. Germline V gives CDR1 MDHEN, CDR2 SYDVKM. The CDR3 is 15 amino acids. The CDR3 region has the DNA TGTGCCAGCAGTAACCCCCCGGGGGTAGGTCAGCCCCAGCATTTT. Amino acids: CASSNPPGVGQPQHF.

This chain uses TRBV19 with TRBJ1-5; D is unresolved. Germline V lookup: CDR1 LNHDA, CDR2 SQIVND (reference sequence). V lost 3 bases, J lost 9 bases, and 9 bases lay in between. The CDR3 spans 12 residues. The CDR3 loop reads CASSIAGRPQHF. The CDR3 DNA sequence: TGTGCCAGTAGTATTGCGGGTAGGCCCCAGCATTTT.

This clone was detected only a few times. The J gene is TRBJ1-5, the V gene TRBV19; D gene ambiguous. Germline loops: CDR1 LNHDA, CDR2 SQIVND (reference sequence). The CDR3 has 18 residues. Trimming pared 6 bases from V and 0 bases from J, leaving 21 bases between. The CDR3 region has the DNA TGTGCCAGTAGCTCAGGCTCAGCTCGACTATATAGCAATCAGCCCCAGCATTTT. It codes for CASSSGSARLYSNQPQHF.

The gene calls are TRBV5-8 and TRBJ2-5; 9 bases fit TRBD2. Germline CDR1 and CDR2: SGHTS and YDEGEE. CDR3 length: 16 amino acids. V was pared by 2 bases and J by 2 bases, with 7 bases of the junction left unmatched. In nucleotides, the CDR3 is TGTGCCAGCAGCTTACGCGGGGGGGGCGGTCAAGAGACCCAGTACTTC. Translation gives CASSLRGGGGQETQYF.

The chain has TRBV10-2 and TRBJ2-3; a possible D gene is TRBD1 (6 bases). CDR3 length: 14 amino acids. Trimming took 10 bases from V and 0 from J, leaving 14 bases between them. Germline CDR1 and CDR2: WSHSY and SAAADI. CDR3 protein: CAISTGFSTDTQYF. CDR3 DNA: TGCGCCATTTCGACAGGATTCAGCACAGATACGCAGTATTTT.

The chain has TRBV7-6 and TRBJ2-5; 8 bases are shared with TRBD1. Trimming at V came to 4 bases and at J to 4 bases, leaving 17 bases not matched to a gene. The CDR3 extends over 18 amino acids. Germline CDR1 is SGHVS and CDR2 is FNYEAQ. This CDR3 reads CASSSPRGRDRKRETQYF. CDR3 DNA sequence: TGTGCCAGCAGCTCCCCTCGGGGGCGGGACAGGAAAAGAGAGACCCAGTACTTC.

This clone was seen just once. The chain is built from TRBV14 and TRBJ1-3; D is perhaps TRBD1 (5 bases). CDR1 SGHDN and CDR2 FVKESK come from the germline V gene. Trimming removed 1 base at V and 4 bases at J, with 11 bases between. The CDR3 totals 15 residues. The CDR3 reads CASSQVQGVGNTIYF. In nucleotides, the CDR3 is TGTGCCAGCAGCCAAGTTCAAGGGGTAGGAAACACCATATATTTT.

J is TRBJ1-2 and V is TRBV11-3, with D maybe TRBD1 (6 bases). CDR1 is SGHNT and CDR2 is YENEEA in the germline V gene. Trimming took off 3 bases at V and 5 bases at J, with 10 bases between the two ends. The CDR3 loop spans 13 amino acids. The CDR3 sequence is CASSFPGDYGYTF. As DNA, the CDR3 is TGTGCCAGCAGCTTCCCAGGGGATTATGGCTACACCTTC. Based on the CDR3 plus reference TRBV11-3 and TRBJ1-2, the full variable domain is EAGVVQSPRYKIIEKKQPVAFWCNPISGHNTLYWYLQNLGQGPELLIRYENEEAVDDSQLPKDRFSAERLKGVDSTLKIQPAELGDSAVYLCASSFPGDYGYTFGSGTRLTVV.

The rearrangement joins TRBV19 to TRBJ1-3; D is unresolved. The CDR3 is 14 residues long. The germline CDR1 and CDR2 sequences are LNHDA and SQIVND (reference sequence). V lost 1 base, J lost 4 bases, and 8 bases lay in between. The CDR3 DNA reads TGTGCCAGTAGTATAGGCAGGTTCGGAAACACCATATATTTT. Translating it yields CASSIGRFGNTIYF. Together with reference TRBV19 and TRBJ1-3, the CDR3 gives the full variable domain: DGGITQSPKYLFRKEGQNVTLSCEQNLNHDAMYWYRQDPGQGLRLIYYSQIVNDFQKGDIAEGYSVSREKKESFPLTVTSAQKNPTAFYLCASSIGRFGNTIYFGEGSWLTVV.

This chain links TRBV30 with TRBJ2-7, with a tentative D call TRBD1 (6 bases). Deletions cut 0 bases from V and 2 bases from J, with 17 bases between. The CDR3 runs to 16 residues. Looked up from germline, CDR1 is GTSNPN and CDR2 is SVGIG (reference sequence). The CDR3 here is CAWSVAGTPNAYEQYF. In nucleotides, the CDR3 is TGTGCCTGGAGTGTGGCCGGGACACCAAACGCCTACGAGCAGTACTTC. Based on the CDR3 plus reference TRBV30 and TRBJ2-7, the full variable domain is SQTIHQWPATLVQPVGSPLSLECTVEGTSNPNLYWYRQAAGRGLQLLFYSVGIGQISSEVPQNLSASRPQDRQFILSSKKLLLSDSGFYLCAWSVAGTPNAYEQYFGPGTRLTVT.

In this sample, this clone turned up a few times. Other DNA sequences within the sample encode an identical CDR3. The chain uses TRBV6-5 and TRBJ1-3; D not resolved. This CDR3 is 14 amino acids long. The germline gives CDR1 MNHEY, CDR2 SVGAGI. The V end was cut by 6 bases, the J end by 4 bases, with 13 bases between. CDR3 in amino acids: CASSRDSFGNTIYF. The CDR3 DNA follows: TGTGCCAGCAGCCGGGATTCATTCGGAAACACCATATATTTT.

The chain employs TRBV5-1 and TRBJ2-7; a weak D match, TRBD2 (5 bases). This CDR3 is 15 amino acids long. Germline CDR1 SGHRS, CDR2 YFSETQ. V shed 0 bases and J shed 6 bases, with 16 bases lying between them. This CDR3 reads CASSLAGKKNGEQYF. The CDR3 DNA reads as TGCGCCAGCAGCTTGGCCGGGAAAAAGAATGGCGAGCAGTACTTC.

The chain links TRBV5-1 to TRBJ2-1, with 7 bases lining up with TRBD2. In germline, CDR1 is SGHRS, CDR2 YFSETQ. V gave up 0 bases and J gave up 4 bases; unmatched junction bases: 4. This CDR3 has 15 residues. CDR3 region: CASSLAGGHYNEQFF. CDR3 nucleotide sequence: TGCGCCAGCAGCTTGGCGGGGGGTCATTACAATGAGCAGTTCTTC.

This chain links TRBV7-2 with TRBJ1-2, with 10 bases aligning to TRBD1. The CDR3 extends over 16 amino acids. V trimming: 4 bases; J trimming: 8 bases; junction bases outside the gene matches: 13. The germline V gene encodes CDR1 SGHTA and CDR2 FQGNSA. DNA for the CDR3: TGTGCCAGCAGCTATCGACAGGGGGCAGGGGGGGACGGCTACACCTTC. Protein: CASSYRQGAGGDGYTF.

The rearrangement links TRBV27 to TRBJ2-7; 7 nucleotides agree with TRBD1. Trimming cost V 6 bases and J 2 bases; bases outside gene matches: 4. The CDR3 is 13 residues long. The germline V gene has CDR1 MNHEY and CDR2 SMNVEV (reference sequence). CDR3 nucleotide sequence: TGTGCCAGCAGACGTACAGGGGCCTACGAGCAGTACTTC. This sequence encodes CASRRTGAYEQYF.

The chain recombines TRBV2 with TRBJ1-1; D is unresolved. The germline gives CDR1 SNHLY, CDR2 FYNNEI. V lost 7 bases, J lost 1 base, and 10 bases lay in between. This CDR3 has 13 residues. DNA of the CDR3: TGTGCCAGCACGTTGTCAGGGAACACTGAAGCTTTCTTT. Translation gives CASTLSGNTEAFF. The complete variable domain, with remaining parts taken from reference TRBV2 and TRBJ1-1, reads EPEVTQTPSHQVTQMGQEVILRCVPISNHLYFYWYRQILGQKVEFLVSFYNNEISEKSEIFDDQFSVERPDGSNFTLKIRSTKLEDSAMYFCASTLSGNTEAFFGQGTRLTVV.

CDR3 region: CASSQGWGGGVSYNEQFF. The DNA of the CDR3 is TGCGCCAGCAGCCAAGGGTGGGGTGGGGGGGTCTCCTACAATGAGCAGTTCTTC. The chain employs TRBV4-1 and TRBJ2-1, with 7 bases aligning to TRBD2. V was pared by 1 base and J by 0 bases, with 9 bases of the junction left unmatched. The length of the CDR3 is 18 residues. CDR1 is MGHRA, CDR2 YSYEKL, per germline.

This clone was seen more than once but under ten times. V gene TRBV5-5 combines with J gene TRBJ2-7, with TRBD1 as a possible D gene (5 bases). Trimming removed 6 bases at V and 3 bases at J, with 16 bases between. CDR1 is SGHKS and CDR2 is YYEKEE in the germline V gene (reference sequence). The CDR3 runs to 14 residues. For the CDR3, the DNA is TGTGCCAGCATGGGGCAGGTCGGGCTCTACGAGCAGTACTTC. As protein: CASMGQVGLYEQYF.

The gene calls are TRBV9 and TRBJ2-5; TRBD2 matches at 7 bases. The J call may be mistaken, given a closer DNA end match to TRBJ2-7. The germline CDR1 and CDR2 sequences are SGDLS and YYNGEE. This CDR3 contains 15 residues. CDR3 DNA: TGTGCCAGCAGCGTAGGGTGGGCGGGGGAAGACGAGCAGTACTTC. Translating gives CASSVGWAGEDEQYF.

This chain uses TRBV7-2 with TRBJ1-5, with D hard to call. The V gene's germline CDR1 is SGHTA and CDR2 FQGNSA. The CDR3 contains 15 residues. V lost 5 bases and J 3 bases, leaving 14 bases between the germline ends. The CDR3 region is CASSRDSRDNQPQHF. In nucleotides, the CDR3 is TGTGCCAGCAGCCGAGACTCACGGGACAATCAGCCCCAGCATTTT.

The chain employs TRBV7-9 and TRBJ1-1; weak D call: TRBD1 (5 bases). The CDR3 has 16 amino acids. V lost 3 bases, J lost 2 bases, and 16 bases lay in between. The germline CDR1 and CDR2 sequences are SEHNR and FQNEAQ (reference sequence). The chain's CDR3 is CASSFGAGQGNTEAFF. In DNA, the CDR3 is TGTGCCAGCAGCTTTGGGGCGGGGCAGGGAAACACTGAAGCTTTCTTT. Combining the CDR3 with reference TRBV7-9 and TRBJ1-1 gives the whole variable domain DTGVSQNPRHKITKRGQNVTFRCDPISEHNRLYWYRQTLGQGPEFLTYFQNEAQLEKSRLLSDRFSAERPKGSFSTLEIQRTEQGDSAMYLCASSFGAGQGNTEAFFGQGTRLTVV.

This chain connects TRBV7-2 to TRBJ1-4; 7 nucleotides agree with TRBD1. The germline CDR1 and CDR2 sequences are SGHTA and FQGNSA. The V gene end was trimmed by 3 bases and the J gene end by 3 bases; junction bases not matched to a gene: 7. This CDR3 spans 16 amino acids. CDR3 region: CASSFGGGTANEKLFF. The DNA of the CDR3 is TGTGCCAGCAGCTTCGGGGGCGGGACAGCTAATGAAAAACTGTTTTTT.

This clone was detected only once. V usage is TRBV5-1 and J usage is TRBJ1-2; D is perhaps TRBD1 (6 bases). V was pared by 3 bases and J by 4 bases, with 13 bases between. Germline V lookup: CDR1 SGHRS, CDR2 YFSETQ. There are 14 residues in the CDR3. In DNA form, the CDR3 reads TGCGCCAGCAGCTCAAAACAGGGAAGCTATGGCTACACCTTC. It yields the protein CASSSKQGSYGYTF.

A single count supports this clone. This sample includes further DNA sequences coding for the same CDR3. The chain carries TRBV2 and TRBJ2-3; D is unclear. This CDR3 is built from 14 residues. Germline V gives CDR1 SNHLY, CDR2 FYNNEI. V lost 8 bases, J lost 2 bases, and 14 bases lay in between. CDR3 in DNA: TGTGCCAGCCTTCCTCCGAGCGACACAGATACGCAGTATTTT. Translating gives CASLPPSDTDTQYF.

V and J are TRBV18 and TRBJ2-2; 9 bases line up with TRBD1. The V and J ends lost 3 bases and 8 bases, in that order; junction bases with no gene match: 10. Germline V CDR1 and CDR2: KGHSH, LQKENI. This CDR3 is 16 amino acids long. CDR3: CASSPFGTGPAGELFF. The CDR3 nucleotides are TGTGCCAGCTCACCGTTCGGGACAGGGCCCGCTGGGGAGCTGTTTTTT.

The rearrangement uses TRBV30 and TRBJ1-4, with no clear D. The CDR3 is made up of 13 amino acids. Germline lookup yields CDR1 GTSNPN and CDR2 SVGIG (reference sequence). Trimming stripped 4 bases from V and 5 bases from J, with 11 bases between. The CDR3 region is CAWNWGGNEKLFF. DNA for the CDR3: TGTGCCTGGAATTGGGGAGGGAATGAAAAACTGTTTTTT. Looking up the rest from reference TRBV30 and TRBJ1-4 gives the full variable domain: SQTIHQWPATLVQPVGSPLSLECTVEGTSNPNLYWYRQAAGRGLQLLFYSVGIGQISSEVPQNLSASRPQDRQFILSSKKLLLSDSGFYLCAWNWGGNEKLFFGSGTQLSVL.

This clone occurred a few times. The chain employs TRBV10-3 and TRBJ1-5; D may be TRBD1 (5 bases). CDR1 is ENHRY, CDR2 SYGVKD, per germline. This CDR3 has 13 amino acids. V was pared by 3 bases and J by 4 bases, with 7 bases between. The CDR3 spells CAISDRENQPQHF. The DNA of the CDR3 is TGTGCCATCAGTGACAGGGAAAATCAGCCCCAGCATTTT.

This chain joins TRBV7-3 and TRBJ2-1; D gene ambiguous. The CDR3 covers 12 residues. Per germline, CDR1 SGHTA and CDR2 FQGTGA. The V gene lost 3 bases and the J gene lost 9 bases, with 9 bases spanning the gap. The CDR3 nucleotides read TGTGCCAGCAGCTTTAATCTCGGTGAGCAGTTCTTC. This gives the protein CASSFNLGEQFF. The full variable domain, with the rest looked up from reference TRBV7-3 and TRBJ2-1, is GAGVSQTPSNKVTEKGKYVELRCDPISGHTALYWYRQSLGQGPEFLIYFQGTGAADDSGLPNDRFFAVRPEGSVSTLKIQRTERGDSAVYLCASSFNLGEQFFGPGTRLTVL.

The rearrangement joins TRBV2 to TRBJ2-2; tentatively, D is TRBD1 (6 bases). CDR1 and CDR2 (germline): SNHLY, FYNNEI. This CDR3 is 15 amino acids long. Trimming took 6 bases from V and 4 from J, leaving 15 bases between them. CDR3: CASRSGTPTTGELFF. In DNA, the CDR3 is TGTGCCAGCAGGTCCGGGACACCGACCACCGGGGAGCTGTTTTTT.